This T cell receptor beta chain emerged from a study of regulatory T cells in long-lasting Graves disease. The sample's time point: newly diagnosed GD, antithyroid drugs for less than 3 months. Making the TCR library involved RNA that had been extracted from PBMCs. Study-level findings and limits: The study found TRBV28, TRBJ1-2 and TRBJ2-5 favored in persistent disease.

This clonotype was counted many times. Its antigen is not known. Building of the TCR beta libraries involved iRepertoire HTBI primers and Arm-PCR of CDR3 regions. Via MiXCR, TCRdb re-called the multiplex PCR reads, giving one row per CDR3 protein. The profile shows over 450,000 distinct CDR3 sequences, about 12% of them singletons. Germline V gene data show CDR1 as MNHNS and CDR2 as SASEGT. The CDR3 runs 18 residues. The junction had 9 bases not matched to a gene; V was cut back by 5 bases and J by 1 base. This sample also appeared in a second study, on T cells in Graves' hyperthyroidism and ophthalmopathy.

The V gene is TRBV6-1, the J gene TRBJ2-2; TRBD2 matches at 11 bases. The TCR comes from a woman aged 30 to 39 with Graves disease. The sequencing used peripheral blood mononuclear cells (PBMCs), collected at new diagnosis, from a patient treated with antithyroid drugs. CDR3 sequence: CASSPLAGVPLNTGELFF. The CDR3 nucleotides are TGTGCCAGCAGTCCACTAGCGGGAGTCCCCTTGAACACCGGGGAGCTGTTTTTT.